These 29 T cell receptor beta chains were all obtained from the same sample, sequenced in a study of Graves' ophthalmopathy and Graves' hyperthyroidism. The sequenced template was RNA, covering the TCR beta CDR3 region. HTBI primers primed a first-round RT-PCR, and a second-round multiplex PCR followed. TCRdb passed the multiplex PCR reads through MiXCR, listing each CDR3 protein once. Of approximately 1.2 million distinct CDR3 sequences listed, 36% are singletons. Input material: peripheral blood or thyroid tissue (not recorded which). Receptor source: an adult man with Graves' hyperthyroidism.

This clonotype was counted between two and nine times. The chain couples TRBV5-1 to TRBJ2-3; 8 bases are a match to TRBD1. There are 16 residues in the CDR3. The germline V gene encodes CDR1 SGHRS and CDR2 YFSETQ. Trimming at V came to 0 bases and at J to 0 bases, leaving 3 bases not matched to a gene. Here the CDR3 reads CASSLGTGISTDTQYF. The CDR3 coding sequence is TGCGCCAGCAGCTTGGGGACAGGGATCAGCACAGATACGCAGTATTTT.

In its sample, this clonotype was seen many times. The V and J genes are TRBV11-2 and TRBJ2-2, with 9 positions matching TRBD2. The CDR3 spans 17 residues. The germline V gene encodes CDR1 SGHAT and CDR2 FQNNGV. Trimming at V came to 5 bases and at J to 7 bases, leaving 14 bases not matched to a gene. The CDR3 DNA follows: TGTGCCAGCAGCAATTGGCGTCTAGCGGGAATGGTCGGGGAGCTGTTTTTT. This sequence encodes CASSNWRLAGMVGELFF.

The rearrangement uses TRBV20-1 and TRBJ2-7; D is possibly TRBD2 (6 bases). Trimming took 0 bases from V and 6 from J, leaving 15 bases between them. CDR3 length: 14 amino acids. Germline V CDR1 and CDR2: DFQATT, SNEGSKA (reference sequence). This chain's CDR3 is CSARDAGRASEQYF. CDR3 nucleotides: TGCAGTGCTAGAGATGCGGGACGCGCTAGCGAGCAGTACTTC.

The table lists this clonotype with many counts. The chain links TRBV9 to TRBJ2-5; D uncertain. The CDR3 has 17 amino acids. V lost 0 bases to trimming and J lost 2 bases, with 17 bases between them. Germline V gene sequence: CDR1 SGDLS, CDR2 YYNGEE. The CDR3 protein is CASSVGDGGSQQETQYF. The CDR3, as DNA: TGTGCCAGCAGCGTAGGAGACGGTGGATCCCAACAAGAGACCCAGTACTTC.

This clonotype was counted at least ten times. This chain links TRBV19 with TRBJ2-7; a possible D gene is TRBD1 (6 bases). Trimming stripped 5 bases from V and 3 bases from J, with 14 bases between. Germline CDR1 is LNHDA and CDR2 is SQIVND (reference sequence). The CDR3 contains 14 residues. CDR3 sequence: CASSRRNRDYEQYF. The CDR3, as DNA: TGTGCCAGTAGTCGGAGGAACAGGGACTACGAGCAGTACTTC.

The chain joins TRBV29-1 to TRBJ2-7; D gene uncertain. V shed 1 base and J shed 7 bases, with 11 bases lying between them. Germline CDR1 is SQVTM and CDR2 is ANQGSEA. The CDR3 sequence is 12 residues long. DNA for the CDR3: TGCAGCGTTGAAGCGGAGCCAGAGGAGCAGTACTTC. It encodes CSVEAEPEEQYF.

Comments on this clonotype: It may be a read error: a sequence one base away is much more abundant. This chain links TRBV10-3 with TRBJ2-7, with D hard to call. This CDR3 spans 16 amino acids. V gave up 2 bases and J gave up 0 bases, with 14 bases separating them. Germline V gene lookup returns CDR1 ENHRY and CDR2 SYGVKD. The CDR3 DNA sequence: TGTGCCATCAGTGAGCCTATTGTCCAGGACTCCTACGAGCAGTACTTC. Its protein product is CAISEPIVQDSYEQYF.

In this sample, this clonotype turned up once. The chain is built from TRBV2 and TRBJ2-5, with D tentatively TRBD1 (5 bases). Germline CDR1 reads SNHLY; CDR2 reads FYNNEI. There are 13 residues in the CDR3. V was trimmed by 6 bases and J by 5 bases, leaving 13 bases between them. CDR3 coding DNA: TGTGCCAGCAGCAAAGGACAAATGGAGACCCAGTACTTC. Protein product: CASSKGQMETQYF.

V is TRBV5-1 and J is TRBJ2-7, with 8 bases lining up with TRBD2. CDR3 length equals 16 residues. CDR1 is SGHRS, CDR2 YFSETQ, per germline. V lost 5 bases and J lost 2; bases outside the gene matches: 12. CDR3 DNA sequence: TGCGCCAGCAGTTTGCTCCCGGGGGGGAGCACCTACGAGCAGTACTTC. It yields the protein CASSLLPGGSTYEQYF.

This clonotype was picked up many times. V usage is TRBV10-2 and J usage is TRBJ2-2; TRBD2 aligns across 8 bases. The germline gives CDR1 WSHSY, CDR2 SAAADI. CDR3 length: 15 residues. Trimming at V came to 7 bases and at J to 2 bases, leaving 6 bases not matched to a gene. The CDR3 DNA sequence: TGCGCCAGCACCGCCCGGGGGGGTAACACCGGGGAGCTGTTTTTT. This encodes CASTARGGNTGELFF.

The chain employs TRBV12-3 or TRBV12-4 and TRBJ2-7, with D tentatively TRBD1 (5 bases). This CDR3 contains 14 residues. Trimming took 5 bases from V and 3 from J, leaving 14 bases between them. The CDR3 protein is CASSPTTVGYEQYF. DNA of the CDR3: TGTGCCAGCAGTCCGACGACAGTTGGCTACGAGCAGTACTTC.

The table lists this clonotype with many counts. The rearrangement links TRBV24-1 to TRBJ2-7; D gene unclear. V lost 3 bases and J lost 6, with 20 bases in between. Per the germline V gene, CDR1 is KGHDR and CDR2 is SFDVKD. The CDR3 is made up of 16 amino acids. The CDR3 sequence is CATSDATLSPSGEQYF. DNA of the CDR3: TGTGCCACCAGTGATGCAACATTGTCCCCGTCGGGCGAGCAGTACTTC.

This clonotype was observed many times. The chain has TRBV12-3 or TRBV12-4 and TRBJ2-7; 11 bases are a match to TRBD1. The CDR3 runs 14 residues. V lost 4 bases to trimming and J lost 2 bases; unmatched junction nucleotides: 1. CDR3: CASSWGQGAYEQYF. CDR3 sequence (DNA): TGTGCCAGCAGTTGGGGACAGGGGGCCTACGAGCAGTACTTC.

The chain links TRBV4-3 to TRBJ2-7; 7 bases fit TRBD2. Germline V CDR1 and CDR2: LGHNA, YSLEER. The J segment lost 3 bases and the V segment lost 1 base, leaving 3 bases of the junction unmatched. CDR3 length equals 14 residues. CDR3 region: CASSQAVAGYEQYF. The CDR3 region has the DNA TGCGCCAGCAGCCAAGCTGTAGCGGGCTACGAGCAGTACTTC.

Many counts were recorded for this clonotype. CDR3 nucleotide sequence: TGTGCCAGTAGAACTAGGGACAGAAAAACTGAAGCTTTCTTT. Protein: CASRTRDRKTEAFF. The chain links TRBV19 to TRBJ1-1, with 7 bases that match TRBD1. CDR1 LNHDA and CDR2 SQIVND come from the germline V gene (reference sequence). J lost 5 bases, V lost 6 bases, and 9 bases had no gene match. This CDR3 spans 14 amino acids.

This clonotype has at least ten counts. V is TRBV2 and J is TRBJ1-5; no clear D gene. Trimming removed 6 bases from V and 0 bases from J, with 12 bases in between. The CDR3 covers 15 residues. CDR1 is SNHLY and CDR2 is FYNNEI in the germline V gene. The CDR3 loop reads CASSPDGNSNQPQHF. DNA for the CDR3: TGTGCCAGCAGCCCGGACGGTAATAGCAATCAGCCCCAGCATTTT.

The rearrangement joins TRBV7-3 to TRBJ1-2; D gene uncertain. Per germline, CDR1 SGHTA and CDR2 FQGTGA. The V end was cut by 2 bases, the J end by 3 bases, with 10 bases between. CDR3 length: 14 amino acids. As DNA, the CDR3 is TGTGCCAGCAGCTTACTGCCGGGTGACTATGGCTACACCTTC. Protein: CASSLLPGDYGYTF.

This clonotype was detected once. V gene TRBV7-9 combines with J gene TRBJ1-5; the D is unclear. In germline, CDR1 is SEHNR, CDR2 FQNEAQ (reference sequence). V was shortened by 1 base and J by 2 bases, with 9 bases between the two germline ends. The CDR3 sequence is 15 residues long. The CDR3 DNA reads TGTGCCAGCAGCTTAGACGGGGAAGGCAATCAGCCCCAGCATTTT. Protein product: CASSLDGEGNQPQHF.

V and J are TRBV28 and TRBJ2-7; a possible D gene is TRBD1 (6 bases). CDR1 is MDHEN, CDR2 SYDVKM, per germline. CDR3 length: 16 residues. The ends were cut back, 5 bases at V and 1 base at J, with 18 bases in the middle. The CDR3: CASSTIEDSLSYEQYF. CDR3 bases: TGTGCCAGCAGTACTATCGAGGACAGCCTTTCCTACGAGCAGTACTTC.

This chain joins TRBV7-9 and TRBJ1-5; 8 bases line up with TRBD1. Germline loops: CDR1 SEHNR, CDR2 FQNEAQ (reference sequence). The V segment lost 3 bases and the J segment 5 bases; nucleotides outside the gene matches: 6. This CDR3 has 15 residues. This chain's CDR3 is CASSFAGQGHQPQHF. The CDR3 bases are TGTGCCAGCAGCTTTGCTGGACAGGGACATCAGCCCCAGCATTTT. Supplemented by reference TRBV7-9 and TRBJ1-5, the full variable domain reads DTGVSQNPRHKITKRGQNVTFRCDPISEHNRLYWYRQTLGQGPEFLTYFQNEAQLEKSRLLSDRFSAERPKGSFSTLEIQRTEQGDSAMYLCASSFAGQGHQPQHFGDGTRLSIL.

This clonotype was detected ten times or more. DNA of the CDR3: TGTGCCAGCAGCCAAGATCTGGGCAGGGGAAATTCACCCCTCCACTTT. Translated: CASSQDLGRGNSPLHF. The gene calls are TRBV4-2 and TRBJ1-6; possible D gene TRBD1, 6 bases. The CDR3 totals 16 residues. The germline V and J ends were trimmed by 0 bases and 7 bases, with 13 bases remaining between them. Germline CDR1 reads LGHNA; CDR2 reads YNFKEQ.

This clonotype was recorded at least ten times. The genes are TRBV19 and TRBJ2-7; 8 bases fit TRBD2. CDR1 and CDR2 (germline): LNHDA, SQIVND (reference sequence). The CDR3 sequence is 17 residues long. J lost 1 base, V lost 3 bases, and 11 bases had no gene match. The CDR3 sequence: CASSIALLAGTSYEQYF. CDR3 nucleotides: TGTGCCAGTAGTATCGCCCTCTTAGCGGGGACTTCCTACGAGCAGTACTTC.

This clonotype appeared many times. CDR3 nucleotide sequence: TGTGCCAGCAGCTTAGGTGTGGGAAGGAACACTGAAGCTTTCTTT. Translated, it gives CASSLGVGRNTEAFF. V usage is TRBV7-2 and J usage is TRBJ1-1; D not certain. The V end was cut by 1 base, the J end by 1 base, with 10 bases between. The CDR3 has 15 amino acids. CDR1 is SGHTA and CDR2 is FQGNSA in the germline V gene.

This clonotype showed up just a few times. The chain couples TRBV19 to TRBJ2-5; 9 positions match TRBD1. The germline V gene encodes CDR1 LNHDA and CDR2 SQIVND (reference sequence). This CDR3 contains 13 residues. After removal of 5 bases from V and 4 bases from J, the junction contained 2 bases not matched to a gene. CDR3: CASSGDRVETQYF. In nucleotides, the CDR3 is TGTGCCAGTAGTGGGGACAGGGTAGAGACCCAGTACTTC.

J is TRBJ1-4 and V is TRBV29-1; 8 nucleotides line up with TRBD1. Per germline, CDR1 SQVTM and CDR2 ANQGSEA. V trimming: 4 bases; J trimming: 8 bases; junction bases outside the gene matches: 6. This CDR3 comprises 13 residues. The CDR3, as DNA: TGCAGCGTTGGGGGACAGGTTGCGGAAAAACTGTTTTTT. Its translation: CSVGGQVAEKLFF.

The gene calls are TRBV7-4 and TRBJ2-7; the match to TRBD2 covers 8 bases. Germline V gives CDR1 SGHVT, CDR2 SQSDAQ. V gave up 5 bases and J gave up 10 bases; unmatched junction bases: 13. This CDR3 is built from 14 residues. The CDR3 DNA sequence: TGTGCCAGCAGCCCCAACGGGGGGGGCTTGGAACAGTACTTC. As protein: CASSPNGGGLEQYF.

This clonotype was seen a few times. The J gene is TRBJ2-2, the V gene TRBV5-6; no reliable D call. Germline V gene lookup returns CDR1 SGHDT and CDR2 YYEEEE. V lost 2 bases and J 6 bases, leaving 8 bases between the germline ends. The CDR3 totals 13 residues. CDR3 in amino acids: CASSLPLSGELFF. Here the CDR3 DNA reads TGTGCCAGCAGCTTACCCTTATCCGGGGAGCTGTTTTTT.

The rearrangement links TRBV2 to TRBJ2-6; 7 bases are a match to TRBD1. The ends lost 6 bases at V and 0 bases at J; junction bases unmatched: 11. Germline V gene lookup returns CDR1 SNHLY and CDR2 FYNNEI. The CDR3 is made up of 18 amino acids. The CDR3 sequence is CASRTQARDSSGANVLTF. CDR3 nucleotide sequence: TGTGCCAGCAGAACCCAGGCCCGGGACAGCTCTGGGGCCAACGTCCTGACTTTC.

This clonotype has a handful of counts. V is TRBV27 and J is TRBJ1-1; TRBD1 might be the D (6 bases). The germline V gene has CDR1 MNHEY and CDR2 SMNVEV (reference sequence). The length of the CDR3 is 12 residues. V lost 6 bases and J lost 7, with 12 bases in between. The chain's CDR3 is CASRNRVGEAFF. DNA of the CDR3: TGTGCCAGCAGGAACAGGGTCGGTGAAGCTTTCTTT.